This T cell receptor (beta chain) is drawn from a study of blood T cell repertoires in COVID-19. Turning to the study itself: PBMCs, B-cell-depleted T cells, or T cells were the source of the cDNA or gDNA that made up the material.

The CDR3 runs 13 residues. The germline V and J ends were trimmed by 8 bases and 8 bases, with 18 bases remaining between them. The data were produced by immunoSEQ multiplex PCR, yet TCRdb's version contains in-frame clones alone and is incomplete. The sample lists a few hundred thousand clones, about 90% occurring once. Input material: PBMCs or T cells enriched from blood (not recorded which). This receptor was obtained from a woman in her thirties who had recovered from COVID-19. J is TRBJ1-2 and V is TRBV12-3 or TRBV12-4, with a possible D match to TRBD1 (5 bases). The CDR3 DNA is TGTGCCAGCGTAAGGGGCATGAAGAGCGGCTACACCTTC. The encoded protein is CASVRGMKSGYTF.